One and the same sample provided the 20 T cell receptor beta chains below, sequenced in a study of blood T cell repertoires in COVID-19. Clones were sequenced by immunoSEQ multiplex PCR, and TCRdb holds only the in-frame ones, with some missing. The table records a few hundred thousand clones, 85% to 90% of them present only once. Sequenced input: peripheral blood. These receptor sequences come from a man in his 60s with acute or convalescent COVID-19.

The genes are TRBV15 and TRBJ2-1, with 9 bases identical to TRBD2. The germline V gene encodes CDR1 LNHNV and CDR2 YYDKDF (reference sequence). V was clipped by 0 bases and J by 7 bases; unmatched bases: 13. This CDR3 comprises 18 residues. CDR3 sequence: CATSRDRHGGGALNEQFF. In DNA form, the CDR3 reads TGTGCCACCAGCAGAGACCGGCATGGCGGGGGGGCGTTGAATGAGCAGTTCTTC.

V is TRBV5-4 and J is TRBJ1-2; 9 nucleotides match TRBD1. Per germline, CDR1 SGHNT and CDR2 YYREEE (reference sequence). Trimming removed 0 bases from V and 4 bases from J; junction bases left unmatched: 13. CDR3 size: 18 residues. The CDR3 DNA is TGTGCCAGCAGCTTGGCCCGTGGACAGGGGAAAACTAGCTATGGCTACACCTTC. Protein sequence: CASSLARGQGKTSYGYTF. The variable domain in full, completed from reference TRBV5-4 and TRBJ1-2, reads ETGVTQSPTHLIKTRGQQVTLRCSSQSGHNTVSWYQQALGQGPQFIFQYYREEENGRGNFPPRFSGLQFPNYSSELNVNALELDDSALYLCASSLARGQGKTSYGYTFGSGTRLTVV.

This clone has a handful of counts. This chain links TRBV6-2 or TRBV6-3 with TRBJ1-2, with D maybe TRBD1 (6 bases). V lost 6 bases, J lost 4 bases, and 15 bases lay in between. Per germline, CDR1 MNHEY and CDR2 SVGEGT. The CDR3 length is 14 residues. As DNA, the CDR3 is TGTGCCAGCAGCCGGGACACGCGAATCTATGGCTACACCTTC. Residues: CASSRDTRIYGYTF.

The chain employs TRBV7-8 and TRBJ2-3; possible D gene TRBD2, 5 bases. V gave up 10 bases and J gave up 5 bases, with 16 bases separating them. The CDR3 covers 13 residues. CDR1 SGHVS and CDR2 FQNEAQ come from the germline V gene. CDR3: CATRAGRGDTQYF. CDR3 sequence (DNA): TGTGCCACCCGGGCGGGCCGGGGAGATACGCAGTATTTT.

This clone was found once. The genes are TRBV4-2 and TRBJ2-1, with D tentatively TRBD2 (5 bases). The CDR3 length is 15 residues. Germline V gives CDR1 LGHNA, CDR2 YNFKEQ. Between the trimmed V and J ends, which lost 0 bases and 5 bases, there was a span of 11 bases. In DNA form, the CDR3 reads TGTGCCAGCAGCCAAGACCGGGGAACTCACAATGAGCAGTTCTTC. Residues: CASSQDRGTHNEQFF.

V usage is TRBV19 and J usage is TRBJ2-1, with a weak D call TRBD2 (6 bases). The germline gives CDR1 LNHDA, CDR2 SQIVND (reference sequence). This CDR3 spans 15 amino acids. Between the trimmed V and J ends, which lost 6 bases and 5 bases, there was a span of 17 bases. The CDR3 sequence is CASRGTGTHDNEQFF. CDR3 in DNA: TGTGCCAGTAGGGGAACCGGGACTCATGACAATGAGCAGTTCTTC.

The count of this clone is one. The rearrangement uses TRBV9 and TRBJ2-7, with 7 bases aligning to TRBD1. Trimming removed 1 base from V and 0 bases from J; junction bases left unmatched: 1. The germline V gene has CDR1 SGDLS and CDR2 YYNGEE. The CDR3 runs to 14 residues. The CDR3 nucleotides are TGTGCCAGCAGCGTAACAGGGGTCTCCTACGAGCAGTACTTC. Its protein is CASSVTGVSYEQYF.

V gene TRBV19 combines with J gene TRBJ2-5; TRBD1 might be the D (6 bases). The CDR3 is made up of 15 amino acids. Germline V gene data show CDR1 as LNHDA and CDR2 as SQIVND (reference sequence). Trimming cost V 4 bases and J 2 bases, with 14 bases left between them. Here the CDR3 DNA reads TGTGCCAGTAGTAAGGACAGCATGCGACAAGAGACCCAGTACTTC. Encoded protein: CASSKDSMRQETQYF.

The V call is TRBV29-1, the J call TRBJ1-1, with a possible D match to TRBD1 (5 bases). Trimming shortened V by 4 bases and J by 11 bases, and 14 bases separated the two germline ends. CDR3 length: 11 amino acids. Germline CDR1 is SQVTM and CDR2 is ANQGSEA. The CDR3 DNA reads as TGCAGCGTTGTGGGGCGCTTGGGGGCTTTCTTT. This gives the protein CSVVGRLGAFF.

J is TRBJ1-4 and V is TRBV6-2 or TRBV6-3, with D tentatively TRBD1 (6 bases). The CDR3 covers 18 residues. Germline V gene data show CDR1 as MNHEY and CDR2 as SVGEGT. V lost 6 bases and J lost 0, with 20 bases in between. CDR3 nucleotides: TGTGCCAGCAGCCCCGGACAGCTCGTTATTACAACTAATGAAAAACTGTTTTTT. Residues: CASSPGQLVITTNEKLFF.

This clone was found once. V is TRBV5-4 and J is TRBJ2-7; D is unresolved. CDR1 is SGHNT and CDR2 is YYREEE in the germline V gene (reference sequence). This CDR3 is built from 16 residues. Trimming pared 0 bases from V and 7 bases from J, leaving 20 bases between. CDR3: CASSLGGGSTIGEQYF. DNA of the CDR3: TGTGCCAGCAGCTTGGGAGGTGGGTCGACGATCGGGGAGCAGTACTTC.

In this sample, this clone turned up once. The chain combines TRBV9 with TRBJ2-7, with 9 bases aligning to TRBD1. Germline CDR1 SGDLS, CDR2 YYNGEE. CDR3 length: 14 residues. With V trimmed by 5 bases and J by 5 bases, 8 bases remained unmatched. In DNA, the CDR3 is TGTGCCAGCAGTTTAACGGGACAGGGAAACGAGCAGTACTTC. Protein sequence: CASSLTGQGNEQYF.

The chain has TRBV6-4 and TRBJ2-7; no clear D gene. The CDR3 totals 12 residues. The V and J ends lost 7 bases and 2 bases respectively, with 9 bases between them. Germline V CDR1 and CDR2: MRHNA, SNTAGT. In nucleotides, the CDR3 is TGTGCCAGCACTCGTGGCCCCTACGAGCAGTACTTC. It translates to CASTRGPYEQYF.

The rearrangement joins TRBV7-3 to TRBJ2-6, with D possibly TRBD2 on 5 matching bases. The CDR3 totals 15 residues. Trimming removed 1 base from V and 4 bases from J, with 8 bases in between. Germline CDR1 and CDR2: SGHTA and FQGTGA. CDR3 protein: CASSLISGGANVLTF. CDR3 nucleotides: TGTGCCAGCAGCTTAATCAGCGGCGGGGCCAACGTCCTGACTTTC.

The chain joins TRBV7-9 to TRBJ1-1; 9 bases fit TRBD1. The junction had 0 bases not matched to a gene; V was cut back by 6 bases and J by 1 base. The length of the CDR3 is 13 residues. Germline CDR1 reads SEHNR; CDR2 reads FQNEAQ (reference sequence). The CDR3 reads CASRQGANTEAFF. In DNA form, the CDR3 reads TGTGCCAGCAGACAGGGGGCGAACACTGAAGCTTTCTTT.

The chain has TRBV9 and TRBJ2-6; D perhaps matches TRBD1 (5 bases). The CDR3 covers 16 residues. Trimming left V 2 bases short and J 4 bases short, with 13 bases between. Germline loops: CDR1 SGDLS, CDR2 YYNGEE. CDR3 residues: CASSVRTGPGANVLTF. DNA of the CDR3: TGTGCCAGCAGCGTCAGAACAGGACCCGGGGCCAACGTCCTGACTTTC.

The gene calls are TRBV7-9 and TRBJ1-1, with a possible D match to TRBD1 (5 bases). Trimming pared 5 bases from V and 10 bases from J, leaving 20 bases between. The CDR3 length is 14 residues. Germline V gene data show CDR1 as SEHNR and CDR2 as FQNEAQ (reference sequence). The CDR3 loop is CASSQRDSGRGAFF. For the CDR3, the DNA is TGTGCCAGCAGCCAACGAGATTCAGGGCGGGGAGCTTTCTTT.

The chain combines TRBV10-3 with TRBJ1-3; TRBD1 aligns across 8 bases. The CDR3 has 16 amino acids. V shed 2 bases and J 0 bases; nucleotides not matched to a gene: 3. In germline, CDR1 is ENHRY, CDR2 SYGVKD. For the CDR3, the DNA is TGTGCCATCAGTGAGGACAGGGGCAACTCTGGAAACACCATATATTTT. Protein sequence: CAISEDRGNSGNTIYF.

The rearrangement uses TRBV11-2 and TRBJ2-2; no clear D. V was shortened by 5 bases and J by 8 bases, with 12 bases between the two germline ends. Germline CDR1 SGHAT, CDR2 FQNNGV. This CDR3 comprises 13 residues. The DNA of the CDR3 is TGTGCCAGCAGCCCCCACGAGCTAGGGGAGCTGTTTTTT. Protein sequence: CASSPHELGELFF. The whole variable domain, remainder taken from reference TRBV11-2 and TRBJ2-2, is EAGVAQSPRYKIIEKRQSVAFWCNPISGHATLYWYQQILGQGPKLLIQFQNNGVVDDSQLPKDRFSAERLKGVDSTLKIQPAKLEDSAVYLCASSPHELGELFFGEGSRLTVL.

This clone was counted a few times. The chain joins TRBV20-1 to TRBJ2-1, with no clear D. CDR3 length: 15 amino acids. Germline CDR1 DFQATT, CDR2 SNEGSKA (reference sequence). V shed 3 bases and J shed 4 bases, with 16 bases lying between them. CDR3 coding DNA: TGCAGTGCTAGTTCACGGGTACATCCGTACAATGAGCAGTTCTTC. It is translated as CSASSRVHPYNEQFF.